These 27 T cell receptor beta chains share one sample of origin, sequenced in a study of cytomegalovirus exposure and HLA in healthy donors. The PCR used 60 Vbeta and 13 Jbeta primers. Some clones are missing from TCRdb's copy, which holds only in-frame ones; the method was immunoSEQ multiplex PCR. The sample records about 140,000 clones, around four fifths being singletons. The sample taken for sequencing was PBMCs. These receptors were collected from a young man in good health.

This sequence joins TRBV5-1 and TRBJ1-2, with D possibly TRBD1 on 5 matching bases. The CDR3 is made up of 13 amino acids. V was trimmed by 0 bases and J by 6 bases, leaving 9 bases between them. Germline V gene sequence: CDR1 SGHRS, CDR2 YFSETQ. CDR3 bases: TGCGCCAGCAGCTTGGGTCAGGGTGATGGCTACACCTTC. It yields the protein CASSLGQGDGYTF.

This chain uses TRBV30 with TRBJ2-7, with 7 bases identical to TRBD1. The germline V gene has CDR1 GTSNPN and CDR2 SVGIG (reference sequence). The CDR3 has 14 amino acids. After removal of 2 bases from V and 7 bases from J, the junction contained 11 bases not matched to a gene. CDR3 loop: CAWSLGQVIMEQYF. CDR3 coding DNA: TGTGCCTGGAGTCTTGGACAGGTTATAATGGAGCAGTACTTC. Full variable domain (outside the CDR3, taken from reference TRBV30 and TRBJ2-7): SQTIHQWPATLVQPVGSPLSLECTVEGTSNPNLYWYRQAAGRGLQLLFYSVGIGQISSEVPQNLSASRPQDRQFILSSKKLLLSDSGFYLCAWSLGQVIMEQYFGPGTRLTVT.

This clone came up a few times. In nucleotides, the CDR3 is TGTGCCAGCAGCTTGGTAGCAGGGTCCTACGAGCAGTACTTC. Its translation is CASSLVAGSYEQYF. V usage is TRBV5-6 and J usage is TRBJ2-7; possible D gene TRBD1, 5 bases. This CDR3 is built from 14 residues. Germline CDR1 and CDR2: SGHDT and YYEEEE. Trimming took off 0 bases at V and 1 base at J, with 8 bases between the two ends.

The chain has TRBV9 and TRBJ1-2, with D possibly TRBD1 on 6 matching bases. V shed 3 bases and J shed 4 bases, with 16 bases lying between them. The CDR3 runs 15 residues. From germline, CDR1 is SGDLS and CDR2 YYNGEE. The CDR3: CASSGSALGAYGYTF. The CDR3 DNA reads TGTGCCAGCAGCGGGTCCGCTCTGGGGGCCTATGGCTACACCTTC. The variable domain in full, completed from reference TRBV9 and TRBJ1-2, reads DSGVTQTPKHLITATGQRVTLRCSPRSGDLSVYWYQQSLDQGLQFLIQYYNGEERAKGNILERFSAQQFPDLHSELNLSSLELGDSALYFCASSGSALGAYGYTFGSGTRLTVV.

This clone appeared a few times. This rearrangement joins TRBV6-5 to TRBJ1-2; possible D gene TRBD1, 6 bases. This CDR3 spans 15 amino acids. In germline, CDR1 is MNHEY, CDR2 SVGAGI. V was clipped by 10 bases and J by 0 bases, with 18 bases between them. The CDR3 bases are TGTGCCACCAAAACCCCACAGGGTTCTAACTATGGCTACACCTTC. As protein: CATKTPQGSNYGYTF.

Concerning this clone itself: Compared with germline, one end of the junction differs, possibly owing to a read error. V usage is TRBV7-9 and J usage is TRBJ1-4; 7 bases line up with TRBD1. CDR1 SEHNR and CDR2 FQNEAQ come from the germline V gene (reference sequence). The length of the CDR3 is 16 residues. As DNA, the CDR3 is TGTTCCAGCAGCTCCACCCAGGGGGCAACTAATGAAAAACTGTTTTTT. Protein sequence: CSSSSTQGATNEKLFF.

The chain couples TRBV6-1 to TRBJ2-7; possibly TRBD1 for D (6 bases). The germline gives CDR1 MNHNS, CDR2 SASEGT. Trimming shortened V by 6 bases and J by 3 bases, and 6 bases separated the two germline ends. The CDR3 contains 11 residues. The CDR3, as DNA: TGTGCCAGCAGGGACAGCTACGAGCAGTACTTC. This gives the protein CASRDSYEQYF.

The V gene is TRBV7-2, the J gene TRBJ2-1; 7 bases line up with TRBD2. CDR1 SGHTA and CDR2 FQGNSA come from the germline V gene. With V trimmed by 2 bases and J by 0 bases, 7 bases remained unmatched. This CDR3 region has 17 residues. CDR3 nucleotide sequence: TGTGCCAGCAGCTTACGGGCGGGAGTGGGCTCCTACAATGAGCAGTTCTTC. Protein sequence: CASSLRAGVGSYNEQFF.

Concerning this clone: The junction differs from germline at one of its ends, possibly a read error. The chain employs TRBV11-2 and TRBJ2-7; the match to TRBD1 covers 8 bases. The germline gives CDR1 SGHAT, CDR2 FQNNGV. The CDR3 loop spans 17 amino acids. Here the CDR3 DNA reads TGTGTCAGCAGCTTAGGACAGGGCGGGTTTGTCTCCTACGAGCAGTACTTC. It yields the protein CVSSLGQGGFVSYEQYF.

The chain links TRBV27 to TRBJ1-2; tentative D call: TRBD1 (5 bases). Deletions cut 10 bases from V and 2 bases from J, with 17 bases between. Germline V gene data show CDR1 as MNHEY and CDR2 as SMNVEV (reference sequence). This CDR3 has 14 residues. DNA of the CDR3: TGTGCCACCGGCCCGGGGGGGTGGAACTATGGCTACACCTTC. Residues: CATGPGGWNYGYTF.

This chain links TRBV27 with TRBJ1-5; possible D gene TRBD1, 5 bases. Germline V gene sequence: CDR1 MNHEY, CDR2 SMNVEV (reference sequence). Trimming removed 5 bases at V and 5 bases at J, with 13 bases between. This CDR3 has 14 residues. The CDR3 loop is CASSPGDGYQPQHF. CDR3 bases: TGTGCCAGCAGTCCGGGGGACGGATATCAGCCCCAGCATTTT.

This chain joins TRBV5-6 and TRBJ2-6; D is unresolved. Between the trimmed V and J ends, which lost 2 bases and 2 bases, there was a span of 14 bases. CDR1 is SGHDT, CDR2 YYEEEE, per germline. This CDR3 is 17 amino acids long. Here the CDR3 DNA reads TGTGCCAGCAGCTTCGACCAGGCAGTCGCTGGGGCCAACGTCCTGACTTTC. Translated, it gives CASSFDQAVAGANVLTF. Based on the CDR3 plus reference TRBV5-6 and TRBJ2-6, the full variable domain is DAGVTQSPTHLIKTRGQQVTLRCSPKSGHDTVSWYQQALGQGPQFIFQYYEEEERQRGNFPDRFSGHQFPNYSSELNVNALLLGDSALYLCASSFDQAVAGANVLTFGAGSRLTVL.

This clone was recorded a few times. The chain carries TRBV18 and TRBJ2-3; TRBD1 is a possible D gene (6 bases). Trimming pared 2 bases from V and 6 bases from J, leaving 15 bases between. This CDR3 contains 15 residues. Germline CDR1 KGHSH, CDR2 LQKENI. The CDR3 nucleotides read TGTGCCAGCTCACCAAGAGACAGGAAGGGCGATACGCAGTATTTT. Protein: CASSPRDRKGDTQYF.

The genes are TRBV5-4 and TRBJ2-1; 7 bases line up with TRBD2. The V segment lost 0 bases and the J segment 3 bases; nucleotides outside the gene matches: 3. Germline V gene sequence: CDR1 SGHNT, CDR2 YYREEE (reference sequence). CDR3 length: 15 amino acids. CDR3 DNA sequence: TGTGCCAGCAGCTTGGATGTAGCGGGCTACAATGAGCAGTTCTTC. Protein product: CASSLDVAGYNEQFF.

This chain connects TRBV7-2 to TRBJ2-7; TRBD2 aligns across 8 bases. CDR1 is SGHTA and CDR2 is FQGNSA in the germline V gene. The CDR3 has 14 amino acids. The V and J ends lost 1 base and 1 base, in that order; junction bases with no gene match: 0. The CDR3 sequence: CASSLGLASYEQYF. The DNA for the CDR3 is TGTGCCAGCAGCTTAGGACTAGCGTCCTACGAGCAGTACTTC.

The rearrangement joins TRBV29-1 to TRBJ2-5; 7 nucleotides line up with TRBD2. CDR1 SQVTM and CDR2 ANQGSEA come from the germline V gene. CDR3 size: 15 residues. V trimming: 4 bases; J trimming: 5 bases; junction bases outside the gene matches: 13. CDR3 amino acids: CSVGGGSGIGETQYF. CDR3 nucleotides: TGCAGCGTTGGGGGGGGATCGGGGATCGGGGAGACCCAGTACTTC.

The V and J genes are TRBV7-9 and TRBJ1-2; the match to TRBD1 covers 7 bases. After removal of 5 bases from V and 4 bases from J, the junction contained 4 bases not matched to a gene. The CDR3 is 13 amino acids. CDR1 and CDR2 (germline): SEHNR, FQNEAQ (reference sequence). CDR3 in DNA: TGTGCCAGCAGCGTGACAGGGACCTATGGCTACACCTTC. It is translated as CASSVTGTYGYTF.

This clone showed up just a few times. The chain couples TRBV15 to TRBJ2-7; TRBD2 matches 7 bases. The CDR3 covers 12 residues. J was trimmed by 4 bases and V by 5 bases; bases with no gene match: 2. Germline CDR1 reads LNHNV; CDR2 reads YYDKDF (reference sequence). CDR3 DNA sequence: TGTGCCACCAGCCGCGGGGGATACGAGCAGTACTTC. Translating gives CATSRGGYEQYF.

This chain connects TRBV19 to TRBJ1-4; 10 nucleotides align to TRBD1. V was pared by 6 bases and J by 0 bases, with 4 bases of the junction left unmatched. Germline CDR1 and CDR2: LNHDA and SQIVND (reference sequence). The CDR3 has 16 residues. In nucleotides, the CDR3 is TGTGCCAGTAGGGACAGGGGGTCCGCAACTAATGAAAAACTGTTTTTT. Amino acids: CASRDRGSATNEKLFF.

J is TRBJ1-2 and V is TRBV13; no clear D gene. The CDR3 sequence is 16 residues long. Germline CDR1 and CDR2: PRHDT and FYEKMQ (reference sequence). V was clipped by 0 bases and J by 0 bases, with 11 bases between them. DNA of the CDR3: TGTGCCAGCAGCTTAGGCCCGCCAGAAACTAACTATGGCTACACCTTC. It is translated as CASSLGPPETNYGYTF.

CDR3 residues: CACEREGHNEQYF. CDR3 in DNA: TGTGCCTGCGAGCGGGAGGGCCACAACGAGCAGTACTTC. The chain uses TRBV30 and TRBJ2-7; the match to TRBD2 covers 10 bases. V was clipped by 6 bases and J by 5 bases; unmatched bases: 7. CDR3 length: 13 residues. Germline V CDR1 and CDR2: GTSNPN, SVGIG (reference sequence).

This chain links TRBV6-5 with TRBJ1-1; D remains ambiguous. Trimming shortened V by 0 bases and J by 3 bases, and 14 bases separated the two germline ends. Germline V gene sequence: CDR1 MNHEY, CDR2 SVGAGI. The CDR3 sequence is 16 residues long. CDR3 nucleotide sequence: TGTGCCAGCAGTTACTCGGCCGCGGTGAGGTACACTGAAGCTTTCTTT. This codes for CASSYSAAVRYTEAFF.

The chain recombines TRBV6-5 with TRBJ1-1; possibly TRBD1 for D (6 bases). CDR3 length: 15 amino acids. The V gene lost 6 bases and the J gene lost 2 bases, with 16 bases spanning the gap. Germline assignment: CDR1 MNHEY and CDR2 SVGAGI. CDR3 DNA: TGTGCCAGCAGCCTCGACAGGAGCCGTAACACTGAAGCTTTCTTT. This translates into CASSLDRSRNTEAFF.

The chain has TRBV5-1 and TRBJ1-1, with D perhaps matching TRBD1 (6 bases). The length of the CDR3 is 17 residues. CDR1 and CDR2 from the germline V gene are SGHRS and YFSETQ. V lost 4 bases and J 0 bases, leaving 19 bases between the germline ends. The CDR3 coding sequence is TGCGCCAGCAGCCGATGGGCAGGGGATGCCCTGAACACTGAAGCTTTCTTT. Protein sequence: CASSRWAGDALNTEAFF.

The gene calls are TRBV27 and TRBJ2-7, with 8 bases fitting TRBD1. The V segment lost 5 bases and the J segment 4 bases; nucleotides outside the gene matches: 10. The CDR3 length is 15 residues. Germline V gene lookup returns CDR1 MNHEY and CDR2 SMNVEV (reference sequence). In nucleotides, the CDR3 is TGTGCCAGCAGTCTTACCTCAGGGGGCTGGTACGAGCAGTACTTC. Translating it yields CASSLTSGGWYEQYF.

The CDR3 DNA follows: TGTGCCACCAGCAGAGATCGGCGGGGTTCCGGGGCCAACGTCCTGACTTTC. It encodes CATSRDRRGSGANVLTF. The chain links TRBV15 to TRBJ2-6, with D possibly matching TRBD2 (6 bases). The CDR3 runs 17 residues. Germline CDR1 LNHNV, CDR2 YYDKDF (reference sequence). Trimming pared 0 bases from V and 4 bases from J, leaving 13 bases between.

V usage is TRBV4-2 and J usage is TRBJ2-5, with D possibly being TRBD2 (7 bases). The V gene's germline CDR1 is LGHNA and CDR2 YNFKEQ. Trimming removed 0 bases from V and 5 bases from J, with 16 bases in between. The CDR3 loop spans 16 amino acids. As DNA, the CDR3 is TGTGCCAGCAGCCAAGAGGGGGGGCGATCAGCGGAGACCCAGTACTTC. Amino acid sequence: CASSQEGGRSAETQYF.